The 31 T cell receptor beta chains listed next were all sequenced from one sample in a study of blood T cell repertoires in COVID-19. The assay was immunoSEQ multiplex PCR, and TCRdb's table has in-frame clones only and misses some. The table shows 150,000 to 250,000 clones, with roughly four fifths occurring only once. The sample comprised PBMCs or T cells enriched from blood (not recorded which). The source of these receptors is a man aged 40-49 years who had recovered from COVID-19.

V is TRBV19 and J is TRBJ1-5, with 7 bases that match TRBD1. The V segment lost 10 bases and the J segment 1 base; nucleotides outside the gene matches: 4. Germline CDR1 is LNHDA and CDR2 is SQIVND (reference sequence). The CDR3 is 13 residues long. The CDR3 nucleotides are TGTGCCACCGCGGGACAGAGCAATCAGCCCCAGCATTTT. It encodes CATAGQSNQPQHF. The entire variable domain, with the rest obtained from reference TRBV19 and TRBJ1-5, is as follows: DGGITQSPKYLFRKEGQNVTLSCEQNLNHDAMYWYRQDPGQGLRLIYYSQIVNDFQKGDIAEGYSVSREKKESFPLTVTSAQKNPTAFYLCATAGQSNQPQHFGDGTRLSIL.

This clone appeared a few times. J is TRBJ1-4 and V is TRBV30; 8 bases line up with TRBD1. Trimming took 5 bases from V and 7 from J; bases not matched to a gene: 6. The CDR3 has 13 amino acids. The germline V gene encodes CDR1 GTSNPN and CDR2 SVGIG (reference sequence). The CDR3 protein is CAWGRQGPEKLFF. The DNA for the CDR3 is TGTGCCTGGGGACGACAGGGGCCTGAAAAACTGTTTTTT. The variable domain in full, with the rest retrieved from reference TRBV30 and TRBJ1-4, is SQTIHQWPATLVQPVGSPLSLECTVEGTSNPNLYWYRQAAGRGLQLLFYSVGIGQISSEVPQNLSASRPQDRQFILSSKKLLLSDSGFYLCAWGRQGPEKLFFGSGTQLSVL.

This clone occurred a few times. V and J are TRBV4-1 and TRBJ1-1; tentatively, D is TRBD1 (6 bases). Germline CDR1 reads MGHRA; CDR2 reads YSYEKL. Deletions cut 6 bases from V and 0 bases from J, with 17 bases between. The CDR3 contains 16 residues. CDR3 sequence: CASSQGLGGLNTEAFF. The CDR3 bases are TGCGCCAGCAGTCAGGGGCTGGGTGGTTTGAACACTGAAGCTTTCTTT.

This sequence joins TRBV5-1 and TRBJ2-1, with 8 positions matching TRBD1. J gave up 4 bases and V 4 bases, and 7 bases lay outside the gene matches. Germline assignment: CDR1 SGHRS and CDR2 YFSETQ. CDR3 length: 15 amino acids. CDR3 region: CASSTSGTGYNEQFF. The CDR3 nucleotides read TGCGCCAGCAGCACCTCCGGGACAGGATACAATGAGCAGTTCTTC.

The gene calls are TRBV4-3 and TRBJ2-1; TRBD2 aligns across 9 bases. Germline-derived CDR1 and CDR2 are LGHNA and YSLEER. CDR3 length: 17 residues. Trimming at V came to 0 bases and at J to 9 bases, leaving 12 bases not matched to a gene. CDR3 residues: CASSQDRRRGGGAEQFF. The CDR3 bases are TGCGCCAGCAGCCAAGATCGGCGGCGGGGGGGCGGAGCTGAGCAGTTCTTC.

This sequence joins TRBV13 and TRBJ2-7, with 10 bases that match TRBD1. The CDR3 has 18 amino acids. Germline V lookup: CDR1 PRHDT, CDR2 FYEKMQ (reference sequence). V lost 6 bases to trimming and J lost 2 bases; unmatched junction nucleotides: 16. CDR3 loop: CASRIYGPGDRGTYEQYF. The CDR3 DNA reads as TGTGCCAGCAGGATATATGGGCCTGGGGACAGGGGTACCTACGAGCAGTACTTC. The variable domain in full, completed from reference TRBV13 and TRBJ2-7, reads AAGVIQSPRHLIKEKRETATLKCYPIPRHDTVYWYQQGPGQDPQFLISFYEKMQSDKGSIPDRFSAQQFSDYHSELNMSSLELGDSALYFCASRIYGPGDRGTYEQYFGPGTRLTVT.

This chain joins TRBV7-9 and TRBJ2-5; 10 bases line up with TRBD2. The germline V gene has CDR1 SEHNR and CDR2 FQNEAQ (reference sequence). The CDR3 runs to 16 residues. The trim removed 5 bases at V and 4 bases at J, leaving 10 bases unmatched. The CDR3 sequence is CASSDTSGVGRETQYF. CDR3 sequence (DNA): TGTGCCAGCAGCGATACTAGCGGGGTCGGGCGAGAGACCCAGTACTTC.

This chain connects TRBV5-4 to TRBJ2-2, with TRBD2 as a possible D gene (5 bases). The V gene lost 1 base and the J gene lost 2 bases, with 6 bases spanning the gap. The CDR3 has 14 amino acids. CDR1 and CDR2 from the germline V gene are SGHNT and YYREEE (reference sequence). The CDR3 DNA reads TGTGCCAGCAGCTTGACGGGAAACACCGGGGAGCTGTTTTTT. Protein: CASSLTGNTGELFF.

V is TRBV6-2 or TRBV6-3 and J is TRBJ1-1; D might be TRBD1 (5 bases). V lost 5 bases, J lost 4 bases, and 17 bases lay in between. Germline CDR1 MNHEY, CDR2 SVGEGT. The CDR3 consists of 15 residues. CDR3 protein: CASSRPGEGTTEAFF. CDR3 DNA sequence: TGTGCCAGCAGTCGACCGGGGGAGGGGACCACTGAAGCTTTCTTT.

The chain employs TRBV12-3 or TRBV12-4 and TRBJ1-4, with unresolved D. The CDR3 totals 13 residues. The V and J ends lost 1 base and 7 bases respectively, with 7 bases between them. CDR3 bases: TGTGCCAGCAGTTTAGGGGGAGGTGAAAAACTGTTTTTT. Translation: CASSLGGGEKLFF.

This clone has only a few counts. The chain joins TRBV4-2 to TRBJ1-2; D is uncertain. Germline CDR1 and CDR2: LGHNA and YNFKEQ. The V end was cut by 1 base, the J end by 3 bases, with 12 bases between. CDR3 size: 15 residues. In DNA form, the CDR3 reads TGTGCCAGCAGCCAAGGGCCCTCGGGTGACTATGGCTACACCTTC. Translated: CASSQGPSGDYGYTF.

This chain joins TRBV19 and TRBJ1-5; possible D gene TRBD1, 6 bases. CDR1 and CDR2 (germline): LNHDA, SQIVND (reference sequence). V was shortened by 4 bases and J by 7 bases, with 14 bases between the two germline ends. CDR3 length: 14 amino acids. The CDR3: CASSTQGHGQPQHF. The CDR3 region has the DNA TGTGCCAGTAGTACACAGGGCCATGGACAGCCCCAGCATTTT.

This chain connects TRBV4-3 to TRBJ1-6; D perhaps matches TRBD1 (5 bases). CDR1 is LGHNA, CDR2 YSLEER, per germline. CDR3 length: 19 residues. V gave up 0 bases and J gave up 8 bases, with 23 bases separating them. The chain's CDR3 is CASSQEIQGSGPGHSPLHF. CDR3 nucleotide sequence: TGCGCCAGCAGCCAAGAAATCCAGGGATCCGGCCCGGGCCATTCACCCCTCCACTTT.

The chain is built from TRBV18 and TRBJ2-3; 9 bases map to TRBD2. Germline CDR1 reads KGHSH; CDR2 reads LQKENI. There are 16 residues in the CDR3. The V gene end was trimmed by 0 bases and the J gene end by 0 bases; junction bases not matched to a gene: 1. Here the CDR3 reads CASSPPRGGSTDTQYF. The CDR3 region has the DNA TGTGCCAGCTCACCACCGCGGGGGGGGAGCACAGATACGCAGTATTTT. The full variable domain, rest sourced from reference TRBV18 and TRBJ2-3, is NAGVMQNPRHLVRRRGQEARLRCSPMKGHSHVYWYRQLPEEGLKFMVYLQKENIIDESGMPKERFSAEFPKEGPSILRIQQVVRGDSAAYFCASSPPRGGSTDTQYFGPGTRLTVL.

V usage is TRBV5-5 and J usage is TRBJ1-1, with D maybe TRBD1 (5 bases). Trimming left V 4 bases short and J 4 bases short, with 17 bases between. The CDR3 runs to 15 residues. The germline V gene has CDR1 SGHKS and CDR2 YYEKEE (reference sequence). In nucleotides, the CDR3 is TGTGCCAGCAGCGCCCACGAGACAGAGGTCACTGAAGCTTTCTTT. Encoded protein: CASSAHETEVTEAFF.

The chain recombines TRBV10-3 with TRBJ1-1, with a possible D match to TRBD1 (6 bases). Germline lookup yields CDR1 ENHRY and CDR2 SYGVKD. V dropped 3 bases and J dropped 4 bases, with 12 bases sitting between them. This CDR3 comprises 14 residues. CDR3 sequence (DNA): TGTGCCATCAGTGAAACGGGGGGCGGCACTGAAGCTTTCTTT. This codes for CAISETGGGTEAFF.

The rearrangement uses TRBV5-8 and TRBJ1-1, with no clear D. CDR1 and CDR2 from the germline V gene are SGHTS and YDEGEE. This CDR3 comprises 13 residues. V was trimmed by 0 bases and J by 0 bases, leaving 3 bases between them. CDR3 nucleotide sequence: TGTGCCAGCAGCTTGGCCGTGAACACTGAAGCTTTCTTT. This translates into CASSLAVNTEAFF.

The chain joins TRBV5-1 to TRBJ1-2; the match to TRBD1 covers 10 bases. Germline V CDR1 and CDR2: SGHRS, YFSETQ. This CDR3 comprises 15 residues. J lost 7 bases, V lost 0 bases, and 6 bases had no gene match. CDR3 loop: CASSLGHGQGGGYTF. The DNA for the CDR3 is TGCGCCAGCAGCTTGGGCCACGGACAGGGGGGTGGCTACACCTTC.

The CDR3 DNA reads as TGTGCCAGCAGACCTACAGGGCCTTCCACCGGCTACACCTTC. It is translated as CASRPTGPSTGYTF. The V call is TRBV5-5, the J call TRBJ1-2, with D possibly TRBD1 on 6 matching bases. The germline V and J ends were trimmed by 5 bases and 8 bases, with 19 bases remaining between them. Germline V gene lookup returns CDR1 SGHKS and CDR2 YYEKEE (reference sequence). This CDR3 region has 14 residues.

The chain links TRBV5-1 to TRBJ1-5; D gene uncertain. CDR3 length: 15 amino acids. Germline V CDR1 and CDR2: SGHRS, YFSETQ. With 7 bases removed from V and 0 bases from J, the gap between germline ends came to 14 bases. The CDR3 DNA reads TGCGCCAGCTCCCAACTCGGGAATAGCAATCAGCCCCAGCATTTT. It codes for CASSQLGNSNQPQHF.

The chain combines TRBV11-2 with TRBJ1-1; 7 bases fit TRBD1. This CDR3 comprises 13 residues. The germline V gene encodes CDR1 SGHAT and CDR2 FQNNGV. Trimming removed 5 bases from V and 5 bases from J; junction bases left unmatched: 5. This CDR3 reads CASSRQGRTEAFF. The CDR3 region has the DNA TGTGCCAGCAGCCGACAGGGCCGAACTGAAGCTTTCTTT.

This clone was recorded only once. This sample includes further DNA sequences coding for the same CDR3. The J gene is TRBJ2-2, the V gene TRBV6-2 or TRBV6-3; D unclear. Germline V gene lookup returns CDR1 MNHEY and CDR2 SVGEGT. The V gene lost 3 bases and the J gene lost 2 bases, with 7 bases spanning the gap. This CDR3 has 14 amino acids. CDR3 residues: CASSYGANTGELFF. In nucleotides, the CDR3 is TGTGCCAGCAGTTATGGAGCCAACACCGGGGAGCTGTTTTTT.

This clone was found once. The chain uses TRBV5-5 and TRBJ2-5, with a possible D match to TRBD2 (6 bases). This CDR3 is 12 amino acids long. The ends were cut back, 4 bases at V and 3 bases at J, with 7 bases in the middle. Germline V lookup: CDR1 SGHKS, CDR2 YYEKEE (reference sequence). The CDR3 DNA is TGTGCCAGCAGCGGCGGGGAAGAGACCCAGTACTTC. Residues: CASSGGEETQYF.

Comments on this clone: In the same sample, other DNA sequences code for this CDR3. The chain couples TRBV6-5 to TRBJ1-2; D is uncertain. The CDR3 is 13 amino acids. The V and J ends lost 0 bases and 4 bases respectively, with 6 bases between them. CDR1 and CDR2 from the germline V gene are MNHEY and SVGAGI. CDR3 sequence: CASSYSAVYGYTF. DNA of the CDR3: TGTGCCAGCAGTTACTCGGCGGTCTATGGCTACACCTTC.

The rearrangement links TRBV6-4 to TRBJ2-3; 13 bases are a match to TRBD2. The trim removed 4 bases at V and 6 bases at J, leaving 7 bases unmatched. This CDR3 has 16 amino acids. Looked up from germline, CDR1 is MRHNA and CDR2 is SNTAGT. In DNA, the CDR3 is TGTGCCAGCAGTGCCACCGGGACTAGCGGGGTCGATACGCAGTATTTT. It is translated as CASSATGTSGVDTQYF.

This clone was detected a few times. In nucleotides, the CDR3 is TGTGCCAGCAGCTTGAAGGGGGCAGTTATTATCTGCTACACCTTC. This translates into CASSLKGAVIICYTF. The chain uses TRBV7-3 and TRBJ1-2; 7 positions agree with TRBD1. CDR3 length: 15 residues. Germline CDR1 is SGHTA and CDR2 is FQGTGA. The V and J ends lost 3 bases and 9 bases, in that order; junction bases with no gene match: 13.

The chain combines TRBV29-1 with TRBJ2-3; 10 bases match TRBD1. Germline CDR1 SQVTM, CDR2 ANQGSEA. This CDR3 has 14 amino acids. The J segment lost 6 bases and the V segment lost 2 bases, leaving 5 bases of the junction unmatched. The CDR3 DNA sequence: TGCAGCGTTGAAAGGCGGACAGGGGGGGATACGCAGTATTTT. It is translated as CSVERRTGGDTQYF.

This clone was picked up one time. The chain links TRBV24-1 to TRBJ1-2; D call uncertain. V lost 9 bases and J 5 bases, leaving 12 bases between the germline ends. Germline CDR1 is KGHDR and CDR2 is SFDVKD. The CDR3 sequence is 12 residues long. The CDR3 sequence: CATEDWGYGYTF. DNA for the CDR3: TGTGCCACCGAGGACTGGGGATATGGCTACACCTTC.

This clone was found a few times. This chain links TRBV6-2 or TRBV6-3 with TRBJ2-2, with 7 positions matching TRBD2. Germline lookup yields CDR1 MNHEY and CDR2 SVGEGT. The CDR3 loop spans 13 amino acids. Losses at the gene ends were 4 bases for V and 6 bases for J; bases not matched to a gene: 2. The CDR3 DNA reads as TGTGCCAGCAGTTCGACTAGCCCCGGGGAGCTGTTTTTT. Translating gives CASSSTSPGELFF.

The chain carries TRBV7-9 and TRBJ1-1; D uncertain. V lost 1 base and J lost 5, with 17 bases in between. This CDR3 is 16 amino acids long. The germline gives CDR1 SEHNR, CDR2 FQNEAQ (reference sequence). The CDR3 DNA reads TGTGCCAGCAGCTTAGGAACTAGCACTGGGAGGACTGAAGCTTTCTTT. Its translation is CASSLGTSTGRTEAFF.

The V gene is TRBV5-5, the J gene TRBJ1-1, with TRBD1 identical over 7 bases. J gave up 0 bases and V 4 bases, and 6 bases lay outside the gene matches. The CDR3 runs to 15 residues. The germline gives CDR1 SGHKS, CDR2 YYEKEE (reference sequence). In DNA form, the CDR3 reads TGTGCCAGCAGCCTAGAGACAGGGTTGAACACTGAAGCTTTCTTT. This encodes CASSLETGLNTEAFF.